Here is one T cell receptor beta chain with its context. The PCR used 52 TRBV and 13 TRBJ primers. Assay used: immunoSEQ multiplex PCR; TCRdb lists only in-frame clones, some missing. The table has roughly 15,000 clones, more than 85% seen once. This CDR3 spans 14 amino acids. The J segment lost 12 bases and the V segment lost 5 bases, leaving 12 bases of the junction unmatched. CDR1 and CDR2 (germline): SNHLY, FYNNEI. The data were taken from a study of regulatory T cells. Sample: CD8+ T cells sorted from blood. The clonotype comes from a person under 35 with CD3G deficiency. The rearrangement links TRBV2 to TRBJ2-1; 8 nucleotides match TRBD2. The CDR3 DNA reads as TGTGCCAGCAGTCCTTGGACTAGCCTGTTTGGGCAGTTCTTC. As protein: CASSPWTSLFGQFF.